Shown below are 17 T cell receptor beta chains from a single sample sequenced in a study of OX40 agonist ivuxolimab in advanced cancers. Libraries were prepared by immunoSEQ multiplex PCR; TCRdb keeps only in-frame clonotypes and omits some of them. Of tens of thousands of clones in the sample, approximately 84% were seen once. This material consisted of CD4+ or CD8+ T cells sorted from blood, taken in a trial of the OX40 agonist ivuxolimab. These TCRs come from an adult with an advanced solid tumor such as melanoma, head and neck, liver or kidney cancer.

This chain connects TRBV6-5 to TRBJ2-7; D not certain. This CDR3 is 13 amino acids long. Deletions cut 6 bases from V and 4 bases from J, with 13 bases between. Germline V CDR1 and CDR2: MNHEY, SVGAGI. CDR3 sequence reads: CASRGTKLYEQYF. For the CDR3, the DNA is TGTGCCAGCAGGGGCACTAAGCTGTACGAGCAGTACTTC.

CDR3 DNA sequence: TGTGCCAGTAGTATAATTCCACCCGGAAACATTCAGTACTTC. This gives the protein CASSIIPPGNIQYF. The chain couples TRBV19 to TRBJ2-4; no clear D. With 2 bases removed from V and 6 bases from J, the gap between germline ends came to 11 bases. The CDR3 is 14 amino acids. Germline V lookup: CDR1 LNHDA, CDR2 SQIVND (reference sequence).

The rearrangement links TRBV7-9 to TRBJ2-7, with a weak D call TRBD2 (5 bases). V was shortened by 5 bases and J by 1 base, with 12 bases between the two germline ends. CDR1 and CDR2 (germline): SEHNR, FQNEAQ (reference sequence). The CDR3 has 14 amino acids. CDR3: CASSLLRGSYEQYF. The CDR3 DNA is TGTGCCAGCAGCCTCCTCCGGGGTTCCTACGAGCAGTACTTC. Using reference TRBV7-9 and TRBJ2-7 for the parts outside the CDR3, the full variable domain is DTGVSQNPRHKITKRGQNVTFRCDPISEHNRLYWYRQTLGQGPEFLTYFQNEAQLEKSRLLSDRFSAERPKGSFSTLEIQRTEQGDSAMYLCASSLLRGSYEQYFGPGTRLTVT.

The V and J genes are TRBV30 and TRBJ2-1, with D unclear. V was shortened by 4 bases and J by 5 bases, with 9 bases between the two germline ends. The CDR3 spans 12 residues. Germline V CDR1 and CDR2: GTSNPN, SVGIG (reference sequence). CDR3: CAWKWADNEQFF. The CDR3 DNA sequence: TGTGCCTGGAAGTGGGCAGACAATGAGCAGTTCTTC.

V is TRBV6-6 and J is TRBJ1-5, with 10 bases aligning to TRBD1. The junction had 3 bases not matched to a gene; V was cut back by 6 bases and J by 7 bases. Germline CDR1 and CDR2: MNHNY and SVGAGI (reference sequence). The CDR3 runs to 13 residues. CDR3 DNA: TGTGCCAGCAGCTGGGACAGGGGACAGCCCCAGCATTTT. Its protein is CASSWDRGQPQHF.

In this sample, this clone turned up a few times. The gene calls are TRBV29-1 and TRBJ2-7, with D possibly TRBD2 on 6 matching bases. The germline CDR1 and CDR2 sequences are SQVTM and ANQGSEA. The CDR3 covers 13 residues. V lost 5 bases to trimming and J lost 7 bases, with 18 bases between them. CDR3 loop: CSVTVVEGREQYF. In DNA form, the CDR3 reads TGCAGCGTTACCGTGGTGGAGGGTCGGGAGCAGTACTTC.

In this sample, this clone turned up once. The chain links TRBV20-1 to TRBJ2-3, with D uncertain. The V end was cut by 6 bases, the J end by 7 bases, with 11 bases between. The germline V gene encodes CDR1 DFQATT and CDR2 SNEGSKA (reference sequence). The CDR3 is 11 residues long. CDR3 amino acids: CSAPIGHTQYF. In nucleotides, the CDR3 is TGCAGTGCGCCGATAGGCCATACGCAGTATTTT.

The sample holds one count of this clone. The chain joins TRBV6-5 to TRBJ2-7, with D perhaps given as TRBD1 or TRBD2 (5 bases each). CDR3 length: 15 residues. Germline CDR1 and CDR2: MNHEY and SVGAGI. Trimming took off 6 bases at V and 0 bases at J, with 15 bases between the two ends. CDR3 region: CASRTGWGSSYEQYF. CDR3 DNA: TGTGCCAGCAGGACGGGGTGGGGGTCCTCCTACGAGCAGTACTTC.

This chain uses TRBV6-5 with TRBJ2-7; possible D gene TRBD2, 6 bases. Germline V gene data show CDR1 as MNHEY and CDR2 as SVGAGI. The length of the CDR3 is 14 residues. Between the trimmed V and J ends, which lost 9 bases and 0 bases, there was a span of 15 bases. This chain's CDR3 is CASTLGGNSYEQYF. DNA of the CDR3: TGTGCCAGTACCCTGGGGGGTAACTCCTACGAGCAGTACTTC.

This chain joins TRBV6-5 and TRBJ1-4; a possible D gene is TRBD1 (5 bases). Trimming stripped 8 bases from V and 6 bases from J, with 16 bases between. Germline values: CDR1 MNHEY, CDR2 SVGAGI. CDR3 size: 14 residues. The CDR3 reads CASGGYGTHEKLFF. CDR3 nucleotides: TGTGCCAGCGGGGGATACGGGACGCATGAAAAACTGTTTTTT.

The rearrangement uses TRBV27 and TRBJ2-7; unclear D gene. V lost 3 bases and J lost 0, with 12 bases in between. The CDR3 has 15 amino acids. Germline-derived CDR1 and CDR2 are MNHEY and SMNVEV (reference sequence). Here the CDR3 DNA reads TGTGCCAGCAGTTTTAGGCGGAATAGCTCCTACGAGCAGTACTTC. As protein: CASSFRRNSSYEQYF.

There are a few counts of this clone. V usage is TRBV6-1 and J usage is TRBJ2-7; 7 nucleotides match TRBD1. Germline CDR1 is MNHNS and CDR2 is SASEGT. This CDR3 has 15 residues. Trimming took 1 base from V and 2 from J; bases not matched to a gene: 5. The CDR3 here is CASSEVHTGAYEQYF. The CDR3 nucleotides read TGTGCCAGCAGTGAAGTTCATACAGGGGCCTACGAGCAGTACTTC.

The chain has TRBV11-2 and TRBJ2-2, with TRBD1 as a possible D gene (5 bases). The CDR3 loop spans 14 amino acids. V dropped 4 bases and J dropped 5 bases, with 11 bases sitting between them. Germline V lookup: CDR1 SGHAT, CDR2 FQNNGV. The CDR3 sequence is CASSSPQGTGELFF. The CDR3 DNA sequence: TGTGCCAGCAGCTCCCCCCAGGGAACCGGGGAGCTGTTTTTT.

The gene calls are TRBV18 and TRBJ2-5; tentatively, D is TRBD1 (6 bases). Germline CDR1 is KGHSH and CDR2 is LQKENI. The V and J ends lost 3 bases and 5 bases respectively, with 10 bases between them. The CDR3 extends over 13 amino acids. The CDR3 protein is CASSPGTQETQYF. CDR3 nucleotide sequence: TGTGCCAGCTCACCCGGGACACAGGAGACCCAGTACTTC.

J is TRBJ2-7 and V is TRBV28; D gene uncertain. Germline assignment: CDR1 MDHEN and CDR2 SYDVKM. Trimming took off 4 bases at V and 9 bases at J, with 16 bases between the two ends. The CDR3 is made up of 13 amino acids. The DNA for the CDR3 is TGTGCCAGCAGTTCCAAACCCACCCCCGCGCAGTACTTC. This encodes CASSSKPTPAQYF.

A few counts support this clone. The chain uses TRBV5-5 and TRBJ2-1, with 12 bases that match TRBD2. Germline V gives CDR1 SGHKS, CDR2 YYEKEE (reference sequence). The CDR3 totals 15 residues. J lost 10 bases, V lost 4 bases, and 9 bases had no gene match. The CDR3 DNA is TGTGCCAGCAGCCCGACTAGCGGGAGTGGGCGCGAGCAGTTCTTC. Encoded protein: CASSPTSGSGREQFF.

V and J are TRBV11-2 and TRBJ2-7; 7 nucleotides line up with TRBD1. Looked up from germline, CDR1 is SGHAT and CDR2 is FQNNGV. The CDR3 length is 14 residues. Trimming removed 5 bases from V and 0 bases from J; junction bases left unmatched: 4. CDR3 in amino acids: CASSVDRSSYEQYF. CDR3 DNA: TGTGCCAGCAGCGTGGACAGGAGCTCCTACGAGCAGTACTTC. The full variable domain, rest sourced from reference TRBV11-2 and TRBJ2-7, is EAGVAQSPRYKIIEKRQSVAFWCNPISGHATLYWYQQILGQGPKLLIQFQNNGVVDDSQLPKDRFSAERLKGVDSTLKIQPAKLEDSAVYLCASSVDRSSYEQYFGPGTRLTVT.